This is a list of T cell receptor beta chains from one sample in a study of blood T cell repertoires in COVID-19. Libraries were prepared by immunoSEQ multiplex PCR; TCRdb keeps only in-frame clonotypes and omits some of them. Of just under 350,000 clones listed, 80% to 90% are singletons. The specimen sequenced was peripheral blood. All receptors derive from a woman in her fifties or sixties with COVID-19, enrolled during active disease. Both conserved end residues are part of each CDR3. The order of the fields is CDR3 length, clone size, V gene, J gene, D gene, CDR3 protein, CDR3 DNA. D genes are given only for firm matches. For some rows the clone size is stated as once, few or many, or as a class when expanded; others skip it.

>15|.|TRBV7-2|TRBJ1-2|TRBD1
CASSKTGTVDLFYTF
TGTGCCAGCAGCAAAACCGGGACAGTTGATCTCTTTTACACCTTC
>14|.|TRBV15|TRBJ1-1|.
CATSSQAPNTEAFF
TGTGCCACCAGCAGCCAAGCTCCGAACACTGAAGCTTTCTTT
>21|.|TRBV3-1/TRBV3-2|TRBJ2-2|.
CASSYGPFRDTEGVYTGELFF
TGTGCCAGCAGCTATGGACCTTTCCGGGACACCGAGGGGGTATACACCGGGGAGCTGTTTTTT
>14|.|TRBV24-1|TRBJ1-2|TRBD1
CATSDPDRSYGYTF
TGTGCCACCAGTGACCCGGACAGGAGCTATGGCTACACCTTC
>14|.|TRBV2|TRBJ2-5|TRBD2
CASYERERGETQYF
TGTGCCAGCTACGAGCGGGAGAGGGGAGAGACCCAGTACTTC
>15|.|TRBV7-9|TRBJ1-1|.
CASSLAELTNTEAFF
TGTGCCAGCAGCTTAGCCGAGCTAACGAACACTGAAGCTTTCTTT
>13|once|TRBV7-9|TRBJ1-1|.
CASSLSANTEAFF
TGTGCCAGCAGCTTAAGCGCGAACACTGAAGCTTTCTTT
>13|.|TRBV24-1|TRBJ2-3|.
CATSADGGDTQYF
TGTGCCACCAGTGCCGACGGGGGAGATACGCAGTATTTT
>14|.|TRBV19|TRBJ2-1|TRBD2
CASSSAGADNEQFF
TGTGCCAGTAGTTCGGCGGGAGCTGACAATGAGCAGTTCTTC
>14|.|TRBV7-6|TRBJ1-3|.
CASSFDGSGNTIYF
TGTGCCAGCAGCTTCGATGGCTCAGGAAACACCATATATTTT
>16|.|TRBV7-9|TRBJ2-7|.
CASSLEELYRGYEQYF
TGTGCCAGCAGCTTAGAGGAGTTGTATAGGGGGTACGAGCAGTACTTC
>16|.|TRBV6-5|TRBJ1-2|TRBD1
CASSYSIGQDNYGYTF
TGTGCCAGCAGTTACTCGATAGGACAGGATAACTATGGCTACACCTTC
>15|.|TRBV5-1|TRBJ1-3|.
CASSLGRARGNTIYF
TGCGCCAGCAGCTTGGGCAGGGCAAGAGGAAACACCATATATTTT
>12|.|TRBV13|TRBJ1-1|.
CASEGTNTEAFF
TGTGCCAGCGAGGGCACGAACACTGAAGCTTTCTTT